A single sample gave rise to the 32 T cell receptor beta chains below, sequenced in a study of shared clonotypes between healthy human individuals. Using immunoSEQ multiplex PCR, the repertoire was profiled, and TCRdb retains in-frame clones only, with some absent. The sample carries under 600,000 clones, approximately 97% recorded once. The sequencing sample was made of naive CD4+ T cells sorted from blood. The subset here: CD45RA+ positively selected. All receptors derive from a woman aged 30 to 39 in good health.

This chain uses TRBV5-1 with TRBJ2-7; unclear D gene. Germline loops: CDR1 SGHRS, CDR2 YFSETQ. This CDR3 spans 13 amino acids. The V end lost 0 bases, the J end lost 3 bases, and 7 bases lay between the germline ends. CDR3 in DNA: TGCGCCAGCAGCTTGGACAGTGGCTACGAGCAGTACTTC. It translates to CASSLDSGYEQYF. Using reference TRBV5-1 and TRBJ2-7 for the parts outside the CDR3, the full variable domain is KAGVTQTPRYLIKTRGQQVTLSCSPISGHRSVSWYQQTPGQGLQFLFEYFSETQRNKGNFPGRFSGRQFSNSRSEMNVSTLELGDSALYLCASSLDSGYEQYFGPGTRLTVT.

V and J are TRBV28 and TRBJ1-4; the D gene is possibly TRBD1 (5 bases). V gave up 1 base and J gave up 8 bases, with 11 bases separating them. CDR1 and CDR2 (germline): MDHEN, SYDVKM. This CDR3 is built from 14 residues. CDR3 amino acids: CASSLYRGVEKLFF. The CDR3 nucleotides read TGTGCCAGCAGTTTATATAGGGGAGTGGAAAAACTGTTTTTT.

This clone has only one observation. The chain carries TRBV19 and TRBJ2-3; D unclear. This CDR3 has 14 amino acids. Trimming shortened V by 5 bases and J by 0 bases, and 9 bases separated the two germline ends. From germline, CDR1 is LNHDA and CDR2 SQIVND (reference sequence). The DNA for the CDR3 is TGTGCCAGTAGTTTGGCCGGTAGCACAGATACGCAGTATTTT. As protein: CASSLAGSTDTQYF.

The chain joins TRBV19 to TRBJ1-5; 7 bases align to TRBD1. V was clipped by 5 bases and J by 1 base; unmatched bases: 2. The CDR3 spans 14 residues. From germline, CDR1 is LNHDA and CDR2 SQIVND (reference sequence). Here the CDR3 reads CASSLGQSNQPQHF. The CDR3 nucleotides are TGTGCCAGTAGTTTGGGACAGAGCAATCAGCCCCAGCATTTT.

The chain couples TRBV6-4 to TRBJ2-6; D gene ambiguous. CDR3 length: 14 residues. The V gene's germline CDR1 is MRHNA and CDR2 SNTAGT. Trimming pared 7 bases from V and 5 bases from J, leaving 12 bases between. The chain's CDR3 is CASTRQSRANVLTF. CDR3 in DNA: TGTGCCAGCACACGACAAAGTCGGGCCAACGTCCTGACTTTC.

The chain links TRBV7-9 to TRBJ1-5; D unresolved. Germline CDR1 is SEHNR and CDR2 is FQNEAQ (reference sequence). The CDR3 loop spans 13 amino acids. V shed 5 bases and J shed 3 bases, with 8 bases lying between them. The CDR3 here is CASSGPTNQPQHF. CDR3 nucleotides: TGTGCCAGCAGCGGGCCTACCAATCAGCCCCAGCATTTT.

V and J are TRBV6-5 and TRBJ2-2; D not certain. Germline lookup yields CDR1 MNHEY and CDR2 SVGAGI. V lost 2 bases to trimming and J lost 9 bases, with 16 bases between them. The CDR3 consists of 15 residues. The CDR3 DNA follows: TGTGCCAGCAGTTACAGGGAAGGGTGGCATCGGGAGCTGTTTTTT. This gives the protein CASSYREGWHRELFF.

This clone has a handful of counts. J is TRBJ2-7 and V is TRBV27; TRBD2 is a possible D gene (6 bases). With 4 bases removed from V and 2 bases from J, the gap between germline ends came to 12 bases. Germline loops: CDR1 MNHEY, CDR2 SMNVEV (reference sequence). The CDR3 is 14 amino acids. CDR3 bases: TGTGCCAGCAGTTCTATGACTAGTCCCTACGAGCAGTACTTC. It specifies CASSSMTSPYEQYF.

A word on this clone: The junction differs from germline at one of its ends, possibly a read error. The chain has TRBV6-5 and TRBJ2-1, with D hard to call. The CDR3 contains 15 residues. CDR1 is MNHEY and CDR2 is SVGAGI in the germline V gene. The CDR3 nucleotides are TGTGCCAGCAGTTACCGGCCCGACTCCTACAGTGAGCAGTTCTTC. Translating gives CASSYRPDSYSEQFF.

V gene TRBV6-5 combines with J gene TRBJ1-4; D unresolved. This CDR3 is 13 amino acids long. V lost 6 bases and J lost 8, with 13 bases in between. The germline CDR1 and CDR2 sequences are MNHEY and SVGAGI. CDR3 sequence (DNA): TGTGCCAGCAGGGCCGGCACCCAGGAAAAACTGTTTTTT. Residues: CASRAGTQEKLFF.

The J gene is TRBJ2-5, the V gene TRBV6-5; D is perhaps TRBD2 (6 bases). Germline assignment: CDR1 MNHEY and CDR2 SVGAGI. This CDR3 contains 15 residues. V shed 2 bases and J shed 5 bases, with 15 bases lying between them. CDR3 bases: TGTGCCAGCAGTTACCGGGACTCGATAAGGGAGACCCAGTACTTC. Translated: CASSYRDSIRETQYF.

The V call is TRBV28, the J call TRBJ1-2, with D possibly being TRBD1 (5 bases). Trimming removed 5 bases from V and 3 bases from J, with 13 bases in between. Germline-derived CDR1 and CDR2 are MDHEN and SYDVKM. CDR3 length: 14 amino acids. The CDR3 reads CASSPTGRDYGYTF. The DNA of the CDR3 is TGTGCCAGCAGTCCCACGGGGCGCGACTATGGCTACACCTTC.

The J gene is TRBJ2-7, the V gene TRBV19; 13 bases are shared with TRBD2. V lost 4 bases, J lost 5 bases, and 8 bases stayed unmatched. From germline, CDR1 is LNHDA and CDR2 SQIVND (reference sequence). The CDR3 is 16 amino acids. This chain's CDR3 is CASSTRMGLAGNEQYF. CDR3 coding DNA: TGTGCCAGTAGTACTCGTATGGGACTAGCGGGAAACGAGCAGTACTTC.

The CDR3 spells CASSLWVGDYGYTF. The DNA of the CDR3 is TGTGCCAGCAGTTTATGGGTAGGGGACTATGGCTACACCTTC. The chain employs TRBV28 and TRBJ1-2; perhaps TRBD1 as D (5 bases). Trimming took 0 bases from V and 3 from J, leaving 8 bases between them. There are 14 residues in the CDR3. Germline assignment: CDR1 MDHEN and CDR2 SYDVKM.

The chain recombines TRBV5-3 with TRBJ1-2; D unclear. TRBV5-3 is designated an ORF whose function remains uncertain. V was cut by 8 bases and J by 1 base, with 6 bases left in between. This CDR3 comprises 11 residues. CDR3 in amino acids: CASPGNYGYTF. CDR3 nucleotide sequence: TGTGCCAGCCCGGGTAACTATGGCTACACCTTC.

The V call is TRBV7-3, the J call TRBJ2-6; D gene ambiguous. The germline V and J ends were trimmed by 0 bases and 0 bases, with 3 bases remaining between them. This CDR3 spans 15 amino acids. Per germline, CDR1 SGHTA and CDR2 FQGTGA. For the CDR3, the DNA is TGTGCCAGCAGCTTAACTGTCTCTGGGGCCAACGTCCTGACTTTC. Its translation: CASSLTVSGANVLTF.

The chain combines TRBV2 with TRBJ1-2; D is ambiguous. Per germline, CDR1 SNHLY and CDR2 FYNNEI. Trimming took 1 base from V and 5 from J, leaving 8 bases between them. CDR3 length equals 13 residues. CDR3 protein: CASSEGRGYGYTF. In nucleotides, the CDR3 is TGTGCCAGCAGTGAAGGGAGAGGGTATGGCTACACCTTC.

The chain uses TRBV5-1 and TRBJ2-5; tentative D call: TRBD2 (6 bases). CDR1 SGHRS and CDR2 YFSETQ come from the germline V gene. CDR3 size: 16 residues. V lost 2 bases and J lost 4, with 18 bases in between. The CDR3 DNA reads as TGCGCCAGCAGCTTCCCGCCCCTGGGGGGTACAGAGACCCAGTACTTC. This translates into CASSFPPLGGTETQYF.

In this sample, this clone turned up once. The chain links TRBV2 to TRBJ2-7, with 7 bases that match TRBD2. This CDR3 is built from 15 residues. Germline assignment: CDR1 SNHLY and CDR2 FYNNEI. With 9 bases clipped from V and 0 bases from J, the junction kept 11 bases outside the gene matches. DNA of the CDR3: TGTGCCAGTCAGAATAGCGGGTGGGGCTCCTACGAGCAGTACTTC. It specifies CASQNSGWGSYEQYF.

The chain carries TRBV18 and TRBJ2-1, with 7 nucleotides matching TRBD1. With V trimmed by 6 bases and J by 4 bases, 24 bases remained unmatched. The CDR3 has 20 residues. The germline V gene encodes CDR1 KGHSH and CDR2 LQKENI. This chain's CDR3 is CASSAGTALGAGSTYNEQFF. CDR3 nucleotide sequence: TGTGCCAGCTCGGCCGGGACAGCTCTAGGGGCCGGATCGACATACAATGAGCAGTTCTTC.

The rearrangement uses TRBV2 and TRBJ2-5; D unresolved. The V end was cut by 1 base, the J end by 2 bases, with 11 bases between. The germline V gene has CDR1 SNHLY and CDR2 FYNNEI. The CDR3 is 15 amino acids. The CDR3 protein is CASSEVPPPQETQYF. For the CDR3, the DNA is TGTGCCAGCAGTGAAGTGCCACCACCTCAAGAGACCCAGTACTTC. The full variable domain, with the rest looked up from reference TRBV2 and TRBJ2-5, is EPEVTQTPSHQVTQMGQEVILRCVPISNHLYFYWYRQILGQKVEFLVSFYNNEISEKSEIFDDQFSVERPDGSNFTLKIRSTKLEDSAMYFCASSEVPPPQETQYFGPGTRLLVL.

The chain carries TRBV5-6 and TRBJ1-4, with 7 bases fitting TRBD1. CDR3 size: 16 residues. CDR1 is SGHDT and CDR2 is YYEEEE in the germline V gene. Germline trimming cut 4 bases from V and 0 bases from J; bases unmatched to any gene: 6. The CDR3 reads CASSGQEGATNEKLFF. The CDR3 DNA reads TGTGCCAGCAGCGGACAGGAGGGTGCAACTAATGAAAAACTGTTTTTT.

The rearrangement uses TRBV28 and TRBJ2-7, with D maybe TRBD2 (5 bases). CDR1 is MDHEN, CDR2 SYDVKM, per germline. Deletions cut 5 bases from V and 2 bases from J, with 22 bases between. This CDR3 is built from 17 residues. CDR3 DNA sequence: TGTGCCAGCAGTCCCCCGGGGTGGTGGCAGGACGCCTACGAGCAGTACTTC. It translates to CASSPPGWWQDAYEQYF.

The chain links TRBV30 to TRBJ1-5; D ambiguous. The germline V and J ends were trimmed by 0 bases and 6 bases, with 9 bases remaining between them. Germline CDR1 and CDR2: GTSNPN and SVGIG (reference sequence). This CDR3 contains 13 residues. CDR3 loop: CAWSVDSGQPQHF. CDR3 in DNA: TGTGCCTGGAGTGTAGATAGCGGTCAGCCCCAGCATTTT. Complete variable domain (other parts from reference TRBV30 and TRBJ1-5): SQTIHQWPATLVQPVGSPLSLECTVEGTSNPNLYWYRQAAGRGLQLLFYSVGIGQISSEVPQNLSASRPQDRQFILSSKKLLLSDSGFYLCAWSVDSGQPQHFGDGTRLSIL.

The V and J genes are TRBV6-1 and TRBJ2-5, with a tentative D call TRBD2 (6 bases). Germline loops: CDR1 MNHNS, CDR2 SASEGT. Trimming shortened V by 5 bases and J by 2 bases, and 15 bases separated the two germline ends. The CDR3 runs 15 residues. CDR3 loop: CASSQPGLMQETQYF. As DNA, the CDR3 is TGTGCCAGCAGTCAGCCGGGACTTATGCAAGAGACCCAGTACTTC.

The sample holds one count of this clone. This chain's CDR3 is CASSFSTNTEAFF. CDR3 in DNA: TGCGCCAGCAGCTTCTCAACAAACACTGAAGCTTTCTTT. The rearrangement links TRBV5-1 to TRBJ1-1; D is unclear. The CDR3 consists of 13 residues. CDR1 SGHRS and CDR2 YFSETQ come from the germline V gene. V lost 2 bases, J lost 2 bases, and 7 bases lay in between.

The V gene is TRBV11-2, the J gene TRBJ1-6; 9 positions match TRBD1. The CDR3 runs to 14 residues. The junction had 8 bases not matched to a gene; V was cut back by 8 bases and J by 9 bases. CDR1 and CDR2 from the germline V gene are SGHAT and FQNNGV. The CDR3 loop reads CASETGQGSSPLHF. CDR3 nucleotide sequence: TGTGCCAGCGAAACGGGACAGGGCTCTTCACCCCTCCACTTT.

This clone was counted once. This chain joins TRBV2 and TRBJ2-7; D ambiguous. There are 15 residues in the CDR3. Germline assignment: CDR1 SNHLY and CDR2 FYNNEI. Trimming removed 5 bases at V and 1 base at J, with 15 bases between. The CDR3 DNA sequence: TGTGCCAGCAGTAACCCACTGACACGGTCCTACGAGCAGTACTTC. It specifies CASSNPLTRSYEQYF.

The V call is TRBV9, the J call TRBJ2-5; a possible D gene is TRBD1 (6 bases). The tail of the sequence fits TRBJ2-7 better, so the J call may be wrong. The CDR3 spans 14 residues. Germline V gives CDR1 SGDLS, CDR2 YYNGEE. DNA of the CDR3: TGTGCCAGCAGCGTAGACGAAGGGGGCTACGAGCAGTACTTC. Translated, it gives CASSVDEGGYEQYF.

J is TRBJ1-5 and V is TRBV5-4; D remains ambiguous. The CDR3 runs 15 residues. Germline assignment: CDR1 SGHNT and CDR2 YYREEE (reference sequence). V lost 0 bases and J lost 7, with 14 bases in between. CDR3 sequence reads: CASSLVGSNDQPQHF. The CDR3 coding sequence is TGTGCCAGCAGCTTGGTTGGCAGCAATGACCAGCCCCAGCATTTT.

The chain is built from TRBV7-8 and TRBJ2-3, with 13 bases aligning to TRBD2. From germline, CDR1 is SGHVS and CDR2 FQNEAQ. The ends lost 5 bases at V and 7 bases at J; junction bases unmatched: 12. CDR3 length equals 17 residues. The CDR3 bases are TGTGCCAGCAGCACTAAAATGGGACTAGCGGGAAGGTATACGCAGTATTTT. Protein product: CASSTKMGLAGRYTQYF.

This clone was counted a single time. The CDR3 DNA reads TGTGCCAGCAATTCCGGGGACAGCTCCTACGAGCAGTACTTC. Its translation is CASNSGDSSYEQYF. This chain joins TRBV6-1 and TRBJ2-7, with TRBD1 identical over 7 bases. The junction had 6 bases not matched to a gene; V was cut back by 7 bases and J by 0 bases. The CDR3 is made up of 14 amino acids. The germline CDR1 and CDR2 sequences are MNHNS and SASEGT.